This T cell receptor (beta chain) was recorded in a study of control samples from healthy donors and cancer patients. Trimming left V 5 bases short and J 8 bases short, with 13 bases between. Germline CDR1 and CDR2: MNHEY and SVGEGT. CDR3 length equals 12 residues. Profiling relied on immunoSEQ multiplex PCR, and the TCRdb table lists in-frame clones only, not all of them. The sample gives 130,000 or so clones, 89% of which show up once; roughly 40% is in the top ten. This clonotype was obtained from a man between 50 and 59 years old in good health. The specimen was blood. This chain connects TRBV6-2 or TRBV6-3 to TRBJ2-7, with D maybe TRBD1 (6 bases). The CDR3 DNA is TGTGCCAGCAGTATGAGACAGGACAAGCAGTACTTC. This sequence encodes CASSMRQDKQYF.